This is a list of T cell receptor beta chains from one sample in a study of T cells in tuberculosis. The repertoire was sequenced with immunoSEQ multiplex PCR; TCRdb's copy has only in-frame clones and lacks some. The table records around 29,000 clones, approximately 93% of them present only once. The material sequenced was PBMCs. The origin of the receptors is a donor between 10 and 35 years old with latent tuberculosis or without tuberculosis infection. Each CDR3 is given with its conserved first and last residue. A D gene is named only where the DNA matches it firmly. The size entry is marked missing in some rows and otherwise reads once, few, many or a size class.

j_call v_call d_call clone_size cdr3_nt cdr3_aa
TRBJ2-7 TRBV27 NA NA TGTGCCACCGGGAGAATCGGGTACGAGCAGTACTTC CATGRIGYEQYF
TRBJ2-7 TRBV14 TRBD1 NA TGTGCCAGCAGCCCGGGACAGGGGTTCTACGAGCAGTACTTC CASSPGQGFYEQYF
TRBJ1-2 TRBV7-9 NA NA TGTGCCAGCAGCTTAGGTATCTATGGCTACACCTTC CASSLGIYGYTF
TRBJ2-1 TRBV9 NA NA TGTGCCAGCAGCCCCACTATAGGAAATGAGCAGTTCTTC CASSPTIGNEQFF
TRBJ2-7 TRBV27 NA NA TGTGCCAGCAGTTTAACAGGGTTCGAGCAGTACTTC CASSLTGFEQYF
TRBJ2-7 TRBV5-1 TRBD2 NA TGCGCCAGCAGCCCGGGAGGGGGGGATTACGAGCAGTACTTC CASSPGGGDYEQYF
TRBJ1-2 TRBV7-9 NA NA TGTGCCAGCAGCACACCCGACAGATTAAACTATGGCTACACCTTC CASSTPDRLNYGYTF
TRBJ1-2 TRBV2 TRBD1 NA TGTGCCAGCAGTTTGGACAGGGGGATCTATGGCTACACCTTC CASSLDRGIYGYTF
TRBJ2-5 TRBV4-1 NA NA TGCGCCAGCAGCCAATGGCGGGGAGAGACCCAGTACTTC CASSQWRGETQYF
TRBJ1-1 TRBV7-2 NA NA TGTGCCAGCAGCTTAGGTCAATCTGAAGCTTTCTTT CASSLGQSEAFF
TRBJ1-5 TRBV5-6 NA NA TGTGCCAGCAGCCTTAATGGACAGTTTAGCAATCAGCCCCAGCATTTT CASSLNGQFSNQPQHF
TRBJ2-7 TRBV5-1 NA NA TGCGCCAGCAGCCCGGACAGCTCCTACGAGCAGTACTTC CASSPDSSYEQYF
TRBJ1-2 TRBV18 NA NA TGTGCCAGCTCACTTGAGACTCTCTATGGCTACACCTTC CASSLETLYGYTF
TRBJ2-6 TRBV4-1 TRBD2 NA TGCGCCAGCAGCCAAGTTTTACTAGCGGGAGCCCCTGGGGCCAACGTCCTGACTTTC CASSQVLLAGAPGANVLTF
TRBJ2-1 TRBV25-1 TRBD1 NA TGTGCCAGCAGAAAGGCGTCCGGGACAGGGAGACTCTACAATGAGCAGTTCTTC CASRKASGTGRLYNEQFF
TRBJ2-7 TRBV9 NA NA TGTGCCAGCAGCTCTCGACTAGACTCCTACGAGCAGTACTTC CASSSRLDSYEQYF
TRBJ2-3 TRBV18 TRBD2 NA TGTGCCAGCTCACCACCCAGAGGGCTAGCGGGGGGAGATACGCAGTATTTT CASSPPRGLAGGDTQYF
TRBJ1-6 TRBV27 NA NA TGTGCCAGCAGTTGGGGGGGCGGTTTTTCACCCCTCCACTTT CASSWGGGFSPLHF
TRBJ1-4 TRBV6-5 NA NA TGTGCCAGCAGTTACGGTGTTGGGGGAGGGAATGAAAAACTGTTTTTT CASSYGVGGGNEKLFF
TRBJ2-2 TRBV18 NA NA TGTGCCAGCCCGACCGCTAGTTCCGGGGAGCTGTTTTTT CASPTASSGELFF
TRBJ2-1 TRBV25-1 NA NA TGTGCCAGCAGTAGGAGCTCCTACAATGAGCAGTTCTTC CASSRSSYNEQFF
TRBJ2-1 TRBV21-1 NA once TGTGCCAGCAGCAAACAGGGCCGGGGGTACAATGAGCAGTTCTTC CASSKQGRGYNEQFF
TRBJ2-7 TRBV19 TRBD1 NA TGTGCCAGTAGTATCTCCCCGATTGGACAGGGGGGATCCTACGAGCAGTACTTC CASSISPIGQGGSYEQYF
TRBJ2-1 TRBV15 NA NA TGTGCCACCAGCAGACTCCATCTTCCGGTGGATGAGCAGTTCTTC CATSRLHLPVDEQFF
TRBJ1-2 TRBV28 TRBD1 NA TGTGCCAGCAGTTTATTATGGGACAGTTATGGCTACACCTTC CASSLLWDSYGYTF
TRBJ2-3 TRBV5-6 NA NA TGTGCCAGCCTTCATGCGGGATCTGATACGCAGTATTTT CASLHAGSDTQYF
TRBJ2-7 TRBV7-9 NA few TGTGCCAGCAGCTTAGTGGTCGGAGGCGTCGCCGAGCAGTACTTC CASSLVVGGVAEQYF
TRBJ2-1 TRBV18 TRBD2 once TGTGCCAGCTCACGCGGGACTAGCGGGACGTACAATGAGCAGTTCTTC CASSRGTSGTYNEQFF
TRBJ1-5 TRBV28 NA NA TGTGCCAGCAGTACAGGGAACGGTAATCTTTATGGCAATCAGCCCCAGCATTTT CASSTGNGNLYGNQPQHF
TRBJ1-5 TRBV6-5 NA NA TGTGCCAGCAGTTGGCTTCAGGGGTCCCAGCCCCAGCATTTT CASSWLQGSQPQHF
TRBJ2-3 TRBV9 TRBD2 NA TGTGCCAGCAGCGCCGGGACTAGCGGGGGGGCCAGGACAGATACGCAGTATTTT CASSAGTSGGARTDTQYF
TRBJ2-7 TRBV25-1 TRBD2 few TGTGCCAGCAGTGAATATGGGGCGGGAGCGGGCGAGCAGTACTTC CASSEYGAGAGEQYF
TRBJ1-2 TRBV2 TRBD1 NA TGTGCCAGCAGTCGGGGACAGGGGTACAATGGCTACACCTTC CASSRGQGYNGYTF
TRBJ2-2 TRBV2 NA NA TGTGCCAGCACCCACGGGGGTGGGGGTTATGAGGACGGGGAGCTGTTTTTT CASTHGGGGYEDGELFF
TRBJ2-3 TRBV27 NA once TGTGCCAGCAGTCTCTATCTAGCGACTAGCACAGATACGCAGTATTTT CASSLYLATSTDTQYF